Listed below are T cell receptor beta chains from one sample, sequenced in a study of T cell repertoires in cytomegalovirus infection. TCRdb reanalysed the reads using MiXCR and keeps one entry per CDR3 protein. The data show over 250,000 distinct CDR3 sequences, with 20% to 30% seen just once and approximately 15% held by the top ten. Sequencing was done on a sample of PBMCs. These receptors were collected from a human donor in good health (CMV status not recorded). Some clones in this sample may be carry-over from other donors' samples. CDR3s include the opening cysteine and the closing phenylalanine or tryptophan.

j_gene	v_gene	CDR3aa
TRBJ2-2	TRBV2	CASSGLAVNTGELFF
TRBJ2-1	TRBV5-1	CASSLFLRAGSEQFF
TRBJ2-5	TRBV7-2	CASSPGQAAQETQYF
TRBJ2-3	TRBV20-1	CSARPLAGGSDTQYF
TRBJ2-1	TRBV12-3/TRBV12-4	CASSLQSTYNEQFF
TRBJ1-1	TRBV5-1	CASTHPGQGAMGTEAFF
TRBJ2-1	TRBV7-6	CASSPQTSSSYNEQFF
TRBJ2-7	TRBV11-2	CASSLAPPVQYF
TRBJ1-4	TRBV28	CASISGTGAEKLFF
TRBJ1-3	TRBV14	CASSQVSQSGNTIYF
TRBJ2-7	TRBV7-9	CASSAQTDYEQYF
TRBJ1-4	TRBV5-1	CASSPTTVGREKLFF
TRBJ2-5	TRBV28	CASSQYRRQGQETQYF
TRBJ2-1	TRBV2	CASSVGSYNEQFF
TRBJ2-7	TRBV28	CASSSRYWQYF
TRBJ1-2	TRBV28	CASSLFPYGYTF
TRBJ2-6	TRBV28	CASSPWTSGDSGANVLTF
TRBJ1-6	TRBV19	CASSTAGTASSPLHF
TRBJ2-3	TRBV6-2/TRBV6-3	CASSYSKANTDTQYF
TRBJ1-2	TRBV12-3/TRBV12-4	CASSPRASPSSYIF
TRBJ1-1	TRBV6-5	CASSYSMGLNTEAFF
TRBJ1-3	TRBV11-2	CASSLTGGDGNTIYF
TRBJ2-3	TRBV7-9	CASSWDIDTQYF
TRBJ1-5	TRBV19	CASSIFSGQGSQPQHF
TRBJ2-2	TRBV7-8	CASSLNAGNTGELFF
TRBJ1-1	TRBV7-9	CASSGTGWPEAFF
TRBJ1-1	TRBV28	CASSSPGLHTEAFF
TRBJ1-2	TRBV7-9	CASERGQLEGYTF
TRBJ2-7	TRBV11-1	CASSLERLNYEQYF
TRBJ1-1	TRBV7-2	CASSFGTGSFF
TRBJ2-1	TRBV2	CASSDGLAGVWNEQFF
TRBJ1-5	TRBV3-1	CASSQGSGFNQPQHF
TRBJ1-5	TRBV7-2	CASSSGQGSQPQHF
TRBJ1-3	TRBV3-1	CASSRMMGGSTGNTIYF
TRBJ1-1	TRBV6-1	CAGGLEARSVAFF
TRBJ2-2	TRBV7-2	CASSLDSGRALSGELFF
TRBJ2-2	TRBV6-2/TRBV6-3	CAGRRANTGELFF
TRBJ2-7	TRBV14	CASSQRTASYEQYF
TRBJ1-1	TRBV10-3	CATSYSYSGTEAFF
TRBJ2-5	TRBV5-1	CASSSRRGQETQYF
TRBJ2-3	TRBV19	CASSIGQGSTDTQYF
TRBJ2-3	TRBV6-5	CASSTTPGGGTDTQYF
TRBJ1-2	TRBV7-9	CASSLGQGRIFDTF
TRBJ2-2	TRBV2	CASSYRVNTGELFF
TRBJ1-4	TRBV11-2	CASSLGRSSTNEKLFF
TRBJ2-2	TRBV28	CASSRAVPTGELFF
TRBJ2-2	TRBV7-8	CASSFIVLTGELFF
TRBJ1-1	TRBV15	CATSRSGWGTEAFF
TRBJ2-5	TRBV11-2	CASSLDGDSHETQYF
TRBJ2-3	TRBV14	CASSQEGLAGVTDTQYF
TRBJ2-7	TRBV2	CASRPARTSGFSGDEQYF
TRBJ2-5	TRBV7-2	CASSLKRETQYF
TRBJ1-1	TRBV7-6	CASSPPGGGYTEAFF